This T cell receptor (beta chain) was obtained from a study of blood T cell repertoires in COVID-19. For the study at large: Sample material is recorded as cDNA or gDNA derived from T cells, B-cell-depleted T cells, or PBMCs.

Recruitment covered some 25 US areas and drew participants whose ages spanned roughly 18 to 100 years. Within the 2 weeks before study entry, each person in the exposed group met a COVID-19 case. V lost 1 base to trimming and J lost 2 bases; unmatched junction nucleotides: 4. The germline V gene has CDR1 SGHRS and CDR2 YFSETQ. The CDR3 is made up of 15 amino acids. In the study's own analysis: Reference gene primer amplification yielded estimated nucleated cell counts. Profiled with immunoSEQ multiplex PCR; TCRdb holds only in-frame clones, not every one. That table is the source of V, J and clone size, and D and trimming were worked out from the DNA. The sample lists some 150,000 clones; 80% to 85% were seen once.

The sequence came from a woman aged 50 to 60 who had been exposed to COVID-19. The chain couples TRBV5-1 to TRBJ2-3, with 7 bases lining up with TRBD1. Sequencing used PBMCs or T cells enriched from blood (not recorded which). The chain's CDR3 is CASSLRGTATDTQYF. The CDR3 region has the DNA TGCGCCAGCAGCTTGAGAGGGACAGCCACAGATACGCAGTATTTT.